The sequence of this T cell receptor beta chain was determined in a study of identical twins (dated by TCRdb to 2016 to 2017). For the wider study: To test whether fetal clonotypes persist, the study used deep sequencing on TCR alpha and beta repertoires from monozygotic twins, unrelated adults of various ages, and cord blood. Replicate twin experiments were performed at different times using different library preparation protocols to rule out contamination. Broad study findings and their caveats: In monozygotic twins, recombination models systematically underestimated out-of-frame TCR alpha sharing, but the models matched the sharing seen between unrelated individuals. Invariant T cells such as MAIT and iNKT could partly confound zero-insertion analyses, although diverse VJ usage argued against such confounding for most clonotypes. Excess twin sharing in beta out-of-frame sequences was weaker because fewer shared sequences lowered the signal-to-noise ratio. Because the same donors could not be followed over many years, the conclusions relied on cross-sectional statistical analysis. Compared with coincidental sharing between unrelated individuals, out-of-frame TCR alpha sequences shared between twins had an excess of sequences with low generation probability. Abundant cord blood beta clonotypes had fewer insertions, young adult naive repertoires showed a similar but weaker trend, and memory repertoires showed no such trend.

The table lists this clonotype with a few counts. Its antigen specificity is not known. Nothing much larger sits one base from this clone, and base qualities are not available. Library preparation employed 5' RACE. TCRdb lists the instrument as Illumina HiSeq 2000. Template switching introduced a universal primer binding site; the final cDNA contained a unique molecular identifier, enabling accurate counting of TCR cDNA molecules. Specific primers in the conserved constant-segment region were used to synthesize first-strand cDNA for TCR alpha and beta chains. To control for contamination, every cDNA library was double barcoded, receiving both a SMART-Mk sample barcode and Illumina barcodes. Two successive PCR steps introduced TruSeq adapter sequences along with Illumina sample barcodes. The TCR alpha and beta cDNA libraries were sequenced on the Illumina HiSeq platform using custom primers. Per the source publication's procedure: MiGEC was used to process raw reads and extract unique molecular identifiers, and MiXCR was used to find CDR3 positions. For each individual, recombination models were inferred using an EM algorithm with the repgenHMM and IGoR tools. The analysis of shared clonotypes was done with the tcR package in R, with sharing normalized by the product of cloneset sizes. To study raw recombination free of thymic and clonal selection effects, out-of-frame nonproductive sequences were analyzed. TCRdb reprocessed the public reads (quality trimming at Q25 with fastp, clone calling with MiXCR) and kept in-frame beta chains. All rows with the same CDR3 protein become a single entry with the most common DNA and genes. Clone size and V and J calls follow TCRdb, not the original study. This sample has around 1.7 million distinct CDR3 sequences in its table, and roughly a third of those were observed once. The top ten clonotypes cover approximately 0.29% of the sample.

Every donor in the study was a healthy Caucasian. Specimen: cord blood. This clonotype was obtained from a newborn girl in good health.

The DNA sequence is as follows: TGTGCCAGCAGCGTATACCCCGACAATGAGCAGTTCTTC. This translates into CASSVYPDNEQFF. Recombination joined TRBV9 with TRBJ2-1, with no D gene named confidently. The CDR3 starts with the cysteine, ends with the phenylalanine, and has 13 residues. Here the CDR3 DNA is all that survives: 39 bases in frame from base 1. Reading the germline V gene gives CDR1 SGDLS and CDR2 YYNGEE. The trim is 1 base for V and 5 bases for J, with a gap of 7 bases between the germline ends.